Below are 14 T cell receptor beta chains sequenced from a single sample in a study of shared clonotypes between healthy human individuals. Measured with immunoSEQ multiplex PCR; TCRdb has only the in-frame clones, and not every one. Among 2.5 million or so clones, roughly 92% were seen once, and the ten largest hold 0.11% to 0.15%. The sample consisted of naive CD4+ T cells sorted from blood. The sample's subset: CD45RA+ positively selected. Source of these receptors: a man between 18 and 35 years old in good health.

The rearrangement joins TRBV2 to TRBJ2-7; D gene ambiguous. This CDR3 spans 12 amino acids. The V end lost 7 bases, the J end lost 0 bases, and 7 bases lay between the germline ends. Per germline, CDR1 SNHLY and CDR2 FYNNEI. The CDR3 loop reads CASKLNSYEQYF. CDR3 in DNA: TGTGCCAGCAAACTTAACTCCTACGAGCAGTACTTC.

The CDR3 is CASSLGIRETQYF. DNA of the CDR3: TGTGCCAGCAGCTTAGGCATCCGGGAGACCCAGTACTTC. The rearrangement uses TRBV7-2 and TRBJ2-5; no clear D. CDR1 and CDR2 from the germline V gene are SGHTA and FQGNSA. The CDR3 is 13 amino acids. V lost 1 base to trimming and J lost 5 bases, with 8 bases between them.

The genes are TRBV21-1 and TRBJ1-5. TRBV21-1 is tagged as a pseudogene. The CDR3 is 18 amino acids. CDR3 amino acids: CASSKANRRRISNQPQHF. The CDR3 bases are TGTGCCAGCAGCAAAGCCAACCGGAGGAGGATTAGCAATCAGCCCCAGCATTTT.

Points on this clone: Other DNA sequences in the same sample also yield this CDR3. V gene TRBV14 combines with J gene TRBJ2-3; D not certain. The CDR3 covers 14 residues. V gave up 1 base and J gave up 0 bases, with 5 bases separating them. Germline assignment: CDR1 SGHDN and CDR2 FVKESK. The CDR3 loop reads CASSQVPSTDTQYF. In nucleotides, the CDR3 is TGTGCCAGCAGCCAAGTTCCTAGCACAGATACGCAGTATTTT.

V is TRBV2 and J is TRBJ2-1, with 7 bases fitting TRBD2. The V segment lost 0 bases and the J segment 4 bases; nucleotides outside the gene matches: 6. The CDR3 contains 16 residues. Germline CDR1 and CDR2: SNHLY and FYNNEI. CDR3 amino acids: CASSEAVQRGYNEQFF. CDR3 in DNA: TGTGCCAGCAGTGAAGCAGTCCAGCGGGGTTACAATGAGCAGTTCTTC.

This clone was found once. J is TRBJ2-1 and V is TRBV4-1, with 12 bases lining up with TRBD2. This CDR3 is built from 17 residues. Germline V gives CDR1 MGHRA, CDR2 YSYEKL. The V and J ends lost 2 bases and 6 bases, in that order; junction bases with no gene match: 8. Here the CDR3 DNA reads TGCGCCAGCAGCCAACTAAGTCTAGCGGGAGGGGGCAATGAGCAGTTCTTC. Protein product: CASSQLSLAGGGNEQFF.

The chain combines TRBV18 with TRBJ2-3, with D maybe TRBD2 (6 bases). V was cut by 2 bases and J by 0 bases, with 12 bases left in between. This CDR3 region has 16 residues. CDR1 and CDR2 from the germline V gene are KGHSH and LQKENI. The CDR3 loop is CASSPGTAGSTDTQYF. The CDR3 DNA is TGTGCCAGCTCACCAGGTACTGCGGGAAGCACAGATACGCAGTATTTT.

This clone came up once. The CDR3 region has the DNA TGTGCCAGCAGCTTCGCGACTAGCGGGATGGATACGCAGTATTTT. Its translation: CASSFATSGMDTQYF. J is TRBJ2-3 and V is TRBV5-4; 11 positions agree with TRBD2. This CDR3 has 15 residues. V lost 2 bases to trimming and J lost 6 bases; unmatched junction nucleotides: 5. Germline CDR1 is SGHNT and CDR2 is YYREEE (reference sequence).

The chain is built from TRBV29-1 and TRBJ1-3; unclear D gene. The CDR3 sequence is 19 residues long. Germline-derived CDR1 and CDR2 are SQVTM and ANQGSEA. V was cut by 0 bases and J by 0 bases, with 21 bases left in between. The CDR3 loop is CSVEEFSTNRKISGNTIYF. CDR3 nucleotides: TGCAGCGTTGAAGAATTCTCGACAAACCGGAAAATCTCTGGAAACACCATATATTTT.

The CDR3 protein is CASSYHSDSYEQYF. In DNA form, the CDR3 reads TGTGCCAGCAGTTACCATAGCGACTCCTACGAGCAGTACTTC. The gene calls are TRBV6-6 and TRBJ2-7; tentative D call: TRBD2 (5 bases). V lost 2 bases to trimming and J lost 0 bases, with 8 bases between them. The germline gives CDR1 MNHNY, CDR2 SVGAGI (reference sequence). This CDR3 region has 14 residues.

The rearrangement uses TRBV29-1 and TRBJ2-4, with 8 bases lining up with TRBD1. CDR3 length equals 15 residues. After removal of 6 bases from V and 0 bases from J, the junction contained 7 bases not matched to a gene. The germline gives CDR1 SQVTM, CDR2 ANQGSEA. The CDR3 loop reads CSVHAGGLAKNIQYF. The CDR3 DNA follows: TGCAGCGTGCATGCAGGGGGCTTAGCCAAAAACATTCAGTACTTC.

This sequence joins TRBV7-2 and TRBJ1-5; D ambiguous. In germline, CDR1 is SGHTA, CDR2 FQGNSA. The CDR3 sequence is 16 residues long. V was shortened by 1 base and J by 2 bases, with 12 bases between the two germline ends. DNA for the CDR3: TGTGCCAGCAGCTTAGGAGACCCTGGGCGCAATCAGCCCCAGCATTTT. Translating gives CASSLGDPGRNQPQHF.

The chain recombines TRBV5-1 with TRBJ1-6, with D perhaps TRBD1 (6 bases). Germline CDR1 SGHRS, CDR2 YFSETQ. Trimming took 1 base from V and 7 from J, leaving 9 bases between them. The CDR3 has 14 amino acids. The chain's CDR3 is CASSLKGENSPLHF. In DNA, the CDR3 is TGCGCCAGCAGCTTGAAGGGGGAGAATTCACCCCTCCACTTT.

The gene calls are TRBV7-9 and TRBJ2-3; 8 bases line up with TRBD1. Trimming took 3 bases from V and 0 from J; bases not matched to a gene: 5. CDR3 length equals 16 residues. Germline loops: CDR1 SEHNR, CDR2 FQNEAQ (reference sequence). For the CDR3, the DNA is TGTGCCAGCAGCTTCAGACAGGGGAGAAGCACAGATACGCAGTATTTT. Amino acids: CASSFRQGRSTDTQYF.